The 27 T cell receptor beta chains given below trace back to one sample, sequenced in a study of T cells after yellow fever vaccination. MiXCR, run by TCRdb on the 5' RACE reads, gives a single entry per CDR3 protein. The data hold about 630,000 distinct CDR3 sequences, with 9% to 15% observed a single time. Source: PBMCs, taken on the day of the yellow fever booster vaccination. These receptors were collected from a man under 40 who received the YFV17D yellow fever vaccine.

This clonotype was detected a few times. The J gene is TRBJ2-4, the V gene TRBV20-1; D might be TRBD1 (6 bases). Germline CDR1 DFQATT, CDR2 SNEGSKA (reference sequence). V was trimmed by 5 bases and J by 4 bases, leaving 15 bases between them. The CDR3 extends over 14 amino acids. DNA for the CDR3: TGCAGTGCTGGTAGGACAGCGTCTAAAAACATTCAGTACTTC. Its protein is CSAGRTASKNIQYF.

This clonotype was observed a handful of times. The chain carries TRBV20-1 and TRBJ2-2, with D possibly TRBD2 on 5 matching bases. V shed 3 bases and J shed 8 bases, with 13 bases lying between them. Germline CDR1 is DFQATT and CDR2 is SNEGSKA (reference sequence). The CDR3 runs to 13 residues. CDR3 sequence: CSASSVHLGELFF. The CDR3 DNA follows: TGCAGTGCTAGTAGCGTACATTTGGGGGAGCTGTTTTTT.

This clonotype was seen a handful of times. The V and J genes are TRBV10-3 and TRBJ2-7; TRBD1 aligns across 7 bases. J lost 3 bases, V lost 0 bases, and 5 bases had no gene match. CDR3 length equals 15 residues. Germline CDR1 reads ENHRY; CDR2 reads SYGVKD. CDR3 bases: TGTGCCATCAGTGAGTCAAAAGGGGGCGTCTACGAGCAGTACTTC. Its translation is CAISESKGGVYEQYF.

Here the CDR3 reads CASTVRRTDTQYF. DNA for the CDR3: TGTGCCAGCACGGTTCGTCGCACAGATACGCAGTATTTT. The chain joins TRBV2 to TRBJ2-3; D unresolved. V lost 7 bases to trimming and J lost 1 base, with 9 bases between them. Per the germline V gene, CDR1 is SNHLY and CDR2 is FYNNEI. The CDR3 totals 13 residues.

This clonotype was counted between two and nine times. The chain carries TRBV7-6 and TRBJ2-6; D gene unclear. Trimming removed 1 base from V and 0 bases from J, with 10 bases in between. Per germline, CDR1 SGHVS and CDR2 FNYEAQ. The CDR3 sequence is 17 residues long. The CDR3 DNA sequence: TGTGCCAGCAGCTTAGAGATGCCCAACTCTGGGGCCAACGTCCTGACTTTC. Protein: CASSLEMPNSGANVLTF.

This clonotype was counted a few times. This chain joins TRBV20-1 and TRBJ2-7, with a possible D match to TRBD2 (6 bases). CDR3 length: 13 residues. Trimming stripped 1 base from V and 2 bases from J, with 9 bases between. Germline assignment: CDR1 DFQATT and CDR2 SNEGSKA (reference sequence). CDR3 residues: CSARGTNPYEQYF. In DNA, the CDR3 is TGCAGTGCTAGAGGGACTAATCCCTACGAGCAGTACTTC.

The V gene is TRBV29-1, the J gene TRBJ1-1; D perhaps matches TRBD1 (5 bases). The germline V gene has CDR1 SQVTM and CDR2 ANQGSEA. Trimming removed 7 bases from V and 1 base from J, with 10 bases in between. The CDR3 extends over 12 amino acids. Here the CDR3 reads CSARTPNTEAFF. In DNA, the CDR3 is TGCAGCGCGAGGACACCGAACACTGAAGCTTTCTTT. Complete variable domain (other parts from reference TRBV29-1 and TRBJ1-1): SAVISQKPSRDICQRGTSLTIQCQVDSQVTMMFWYRQQPGQSLTLIATANQGSEATYESGFVIDKFPISRPNLTFSTLTVSNMSPEDSSIYLCSARTPNTEAFFGQGTRLTVV.

The table lists this clonotype with a few counts. This rearrangement joins TRBV5-4 to TRBJ1-1; D gene ambiguous. CDR3 size: 12 residues. The germline gives CDR1 SGHNT, CDR2 YYREEE (reference sequence). The V and J ends lost 4 bases and 2 bases respectively, with 6 bases between them. The DNA for the CDR3 is TGTGCCAGCAGCCAGGACAACACTGAAGCTTTCTTT. Translation gives CASSQDNTEAFF.

The V and J genes are TRBV12-3 or TRBV12-4 and TRBJ2-4; D possibly matches TRBD1 or TRBD2 (5 bases each). V lost 1 base, J lost 0 bases, and 7 bases lay in between. This CDR3 comprises 15 residues. This chain's CDR3 is CASSLGGVAKNIQYF. CDR3 coding DNA: TGTGCCAGCAGTTTAGGAGGGGTAGCCAAAAACATTCAGTACTTC.

This clonotype was picked up a small number of times. V gene TRBV2 combines with J gene TRBJ2-1; D unclear. Trimming left V 3 bases short and J 4 bases short, with 16 bases between. The CDR3 is 16 residues long. Germline values: CDR1 SNHLY, CDR2 FYNNEI. The CDR3 spells CASSDLLGYRYNEQFF. The CDR3 nucleotides are TGTGCCAGCAGTGATCTGCTAGGGTACCGTTACAATGAGCAGTTCTTC.

This clonotype showed up just a few times. The genes are TRBV5-1 and TRBJ2-5; TRBD2 matches at 10 bases. Germline V gene lookup returns CDR1 SGHRS and CDR2 YFSETQ. Germline trimming cut 7 bases from V and 4 bases from J; bases unmatched to any gene: 10. This CDR3 has 15 amino acids. CDR3 residues: CASRPLAGGLETQYF. The CDR3 DNA is TGCGCCAGCCGTCCGTTAGCGGGAGGCTTAGAGACCCAGTACTTC. The full variable domain, completed using reference TRBV5-1 and TRBJ2-5, is KAGVTQTPRYLIKTRGQQVTLSCSPISGHRSVSWYQQTPGQGLQFLFEYFSETQRNKGNFPGRFSGRQFSNSRSEMNVSTLELGDSALYLCASRPLAGGLETQYFGPGTRLLVL.

V usage is TRBV19 and J usage is TRBJ1-1, with a tentative D call TRBD1 (5 bases). CDR1 and CDR2 (germline): LNHDA, SQIVND (reference sequence). This CDR3 is 17 amino acids long. The V gene lost 5 bases and the J gene lost 4 bases, with 23 bases spanning the gap. The CDR3 loop is CASSQWEDRPGGTEAFF. CDR3 DNA sequence: TGTGCCAGTAGTCAATGGGAAGACCGACCCGGGGGCACTGAAGCTTTCTTT.

This clonotype was found a few times. The chain combines TRBV29-1 with TRBJ2-7; perhaps TRBD2 as D (6 bases). The CDR3 sequence is 12 residues long. Per germline, CDR1 SQVTM and CDR2 ANQGSEA. Trimming cost V 7 bases and J 9 bases, with 19 bases left between them. The CDR3 DNA sequence: TGCAGCGCGGGAGAAGCGGCTGCGGGGCAGTACTTC. This codes for CSAGEAAAGQYF.

This clonotype has only a few counts. The CDR3 DNA follows: TGTGCCAGCAGCTTAGGTTGGACAGAGATCCACGAGCAGTACTTC. Protein sequence: CASSLGWTEIHEQYF. This chain joins TRBV7-9 and TRBJ2-7, with TRBD1 as a possible D gene (6 bases). CDR1 and CDR2 from the germline V gene are SEHNR and FQNEAQ (reference sequence). This CDR3 contains 15 residues. The V end was cut by 1 base, the J end by 5 bases, with 15 bases between.

The table lists this clonotype with a few counts. The chain carries TRBV24-1 and TRBJ2-7; weak D call: TRBD1 (5 bases). The CDR3 length is 14 residues. Germline V lookup: CDR1 KGHDR, CDR2 SFDVKD. V gave up 4 bases and J gave up 2 bases, with 11 bases separating them. For the CDR3, the DNA is TGTGCCACCAGTGAAGGCGCAGGGCCCTACGAGCAGTACTTC. This gives the protein CATSEGAGPYEQYF.

As for this clonotype: Mismatch with germline at one junction end may stem from a read error. The chain carries TRBV20-1 and TRBJ2-3, with 12 bases that match TRBD2. The V gene's germline CDR1 is DFQATT and CDR2 SNEGSKA (reference sequence). CDR3 length: 16 amino acids. CDR3 amino acids: CCAPSGLAGLHDTQYF. The CDR3 coding sequence is TGCTGTGCTCCTTCGGGACTAGCGGGCCTGCACGATACGCAGTATTTT.

The rearrangement links TRBV18 to TRBJ2-2; D gene uncertain. The V end lost 2 bases, the J end lost 6 bases, and 4 bases lay between the germline ends. The germline V gene has CDR1 KGHSH and CDR2 LQKENI. The CDR3 covers 12 residues. The DNA for the CDR3 is TGTGCCAGCTCACCAGATGCCGGGGAGCTGTTTTTT. Translating gives CASSPDAGELFF.

V gene TRBV24-1 combines with J gene TRBJ2-1; 7 nucleotides match TRBD2. Germline assignment: CDR1 KGHDR and CDR2 SFDVKD. The CDR3 runs 15 residues. V trimming: 5 bases; J trimming: 4 bases; junction bases outside the gene matches: 7. CDR3 region: CATSGRESGYNEQFF. The CDR3 nucleotides read TGTGCCACCAGTGGGCGGGAGAGCGGGTACAATGAGCAGTTCTTC.

V gene TRBV7-2 combines with J gene TRBJ2-1; unclear D gene. V was pared by 2 bases and J by 8 bases, with 19 bases between. This CDR3 contains 16 residues. Germline V gene sequence: CDR1 SGHTA, CDR2 FQGNSA. The CDR3, as DNA: TGTGCCAGCAGCTTATATCAGTTAACCTTGACGGATGAGCAGTTCTTC. The encoded protein is CASSLYQLTLTDEQFF.

There are a few counts of this clonotype. J is TRBJ2-2 and V is TRBV5-5; possibly TRBD1 for D (6 bases). Germline V gene data show CDR1 as SGHKS and CDR2 as YYEKEE (reference sequence). The CDR3 covers 16 residues. V was clipped by 2 bases and J by 7 bases, with 18 bases between them. CDR3 region: CASSFPQGIGHGELFF. The CDR3 DNA sequence: TGTGCCAGCAGCTTCCCTCAGGGGATAGGTCACGGGGAGCTGTTTTTT.

CDR3 amino acids: CASSQNTGQETQYF. The DNA for the CDR3 is TGTGCCAGCAGCCAAAACACGGGACAAGAGACCCAGTACTTC. J is TRBJ2-5 and V is TRBV7-6, with D maybe TRBD2 (5 bases). There are 14 residues in the CDR3. CDR1 is SGHVS, CDR2 FNYEAQ, per germline. With 5 bases removed from V and 2 bases from J, the gap between germline ends came to 12 bases.

The chain combines TRBV5-5 with TRBJ2-6, with D possibly TRBD1 on 7 matching bases. Germline V gene lookup returns CDR1 SGHKS and CDR2 YYEKEE (reference sequence). V shed 2 bases and J shed 0 bases, with 12 bases lying between them. The CDR3 length is 17 residues. The CDR3 nucleotides read TGTGCCAGCAGCTTCCAGGGGGGAGCCTCTGGGGCCAACGTCCTGACTTTC. This encodes CASSFQGGASGANVLTF.

This clonotype occurred a few times. The chain combines TRBV7-8 with TRBJ1-5, with TRBD1 identical over 11 bases. Unmatched junction bases numbered 7, after V lost 4 bases and J lost 5 bases. This CDR3 has 16 amino acids. CDR1 and CDR2 from the germline V gene are SGHVS and FQNEAQ. CDR3 DNA sequence: TGTGCCAGCAGCTCGAGCGGACAGGGGGCAGATCAGCCCCAGCATTTT. Amino acids: CASSSSGQGADQPQHF.

This clonotype has just a few counts. The chain carries TRBV7-2 and TRBJ1-2, with TRBD1 as a possible D gene (5 bases). This CDR3 is 13 amino acids long. The V gene's germline CDR1 is SGHTA and CDR2 FQGNSA. V lost 5 bases and J 3 bases, leaving 10 bases between the germline ends. This CDR3 reads CASSPRQHYGYTF. CDR3 DNA: TGTGCCAGCAGCCCCCGACAGCACTATGGCTACACCTTC. The whole variable domain, remainder taken from reference TRBV7-2 and TRBJ1-2, is GAGVSQSPSNKVTEKGKDVELRCDPISGHTALYWYRQSLGQGLEFLIYFQGNSAPDKSGLPSDRFSAERTGGSVSTLTIQRTQQEDSAVYLCASSPRQHYGYTFGSGTRLTVV.

The chain combines TRBV20-1 with TRBJ2-1; 7 bases are a match to TRBD1. Germline V lookup: CDR1 DFQATT, CDR2 SNEGSKA (reference sequence). CDR3 length equals 15 residues. V gave up 5 bases and J gave up 2 bases; unmatched junction bases: 9. The CDR3 DNA reads TGCAGTGCTCGCCTCTTCGGGACAGCCTACAATGAGCAGTTCTTC. Amino acids: CSARLFGTAYNEQFF.

This clonotype appeared a few times. The chain has TRBV7-9 and TRBJ2-7; the D is unclear. The CDR3 spans 12 residues. Trimming took off 8 bases at V and 7 bases at J, with 15 bases between the two ends. Germline CDR1 reads SEHNR; CDR2 reads FQNEAQ (reference sequence). This CDR3 is CASGNYGEEQYF. The CDR3 nucleotides are TGTGCCAGCGGGAACTACGGAGAGGAGCAGTACTTC.

This clonotype showed up many times. V gene TRBV5-8 combines with J gene TRBJ2-2; no clear D. The CDR3 contains 16 residues. The germline gives CDR1 SGHTS, CDR2 YDEGEE. V dropped 2 bases and J dropped 0 bases, with 11 bases sitting between them. This CDR3 reads CASSLGLDTNTGELFF. In DNA, the CDR3 is TGTGCCAGCAGCTTAGGGCTAGATACGAACACCGGGGAGCTGTTTTTT.